Described below is a single TCR beta chain sequence and its context. Original processing methods: Quantification of nucleated cells was approximated via reference gene primer amplification. Profiling relied on immunoSEQ multiplex PCR, and the TCRdb table lists in-frame clones only, not all of them. V, J and clone size reflect that table, while D and trimming were determined from the DNA. The sample holds roughly 70,000 clones; approximately 84% are singletons and the top ten take approximately 3%. These data originate in a study of blood T cell repertoires in COVID-19. About the research overall: Acute-phase and convalescent COVID-19 samples originated in the United States, Italy and Spain. Sources were T cells, B-cell-depleted T cells, or PBMCs; the material itself was cDNA or gDNA.

This CDR3 has 15 amino acids. Germline V gene sequence: CDR1 MNHEY, CDR2 SVGEGT. V was clipped by 6 bases and J by 0 bases; unmatched bases: 8. Sequencing input: peripheral blood. The receptor comes from a man aged 50-59 years with active COVID-19. This sequence joins TRBV6-2 or TRBV6-3 and TRBJ2-7; 7 nucleotides align to TRBD2. The CDR3 bases are TGTGCCAGCAGCCCCCGCGGGGGACCCTCCTACGAGCAGTACTTC. It yields the protein CASSPRGGPSYEQYF.